These 21 T cell receptor beta chains originate from one sample sequenced in a study of T cell clonotyping in hematopoietic cell transplantation. The table came from immunoSEQ multiplex PCR; TCRdb's copy has only in-frame clones and leaves some out. The sample carries more than 55,000 clones, approximately 94% recorded once. Sequencing was done on a sample of peripheral blood mononuclear cells. The receptor source for this set is a middle-aged man in good health. Some clones in this sample may be carry-over from other donors' samples.

CDR3 protein: CASSYNRENTEAFF. The CDR3 DNA follows: TGTGCCAGCAGTTACAATAGGGAGAACACTGAAGCTTTCTTT. The genes are TRBV6-5 and TRBJ1-1, with D unclear. Trimming took off 2 bases at V and 1 base at J, with 8 bases between the two ends. The CDR3 has 14 amino acids. In germline, CDR1 is MNHEY, CDR2 SVGAGI.

The gene calls are TRBV5-6 and TRBJ1-1; D gene unclear. This CDR3 spans 13 amino acids. Germline lookup yields CDR1 SGHDT and CDR2 YYEEEE. V was cut by 0 bases and J by 7 bases, with 10 bases left in between. The CDR3 reads CASSLAGSNEAFF. DNA for the CDR3: TGTGCCAGCAGCTTGGCGGGGAGTAATGAAGCTTTCTTT. The entire variable domain, with the rest obtained from reference TRBV5-6 and TRBJ1-1, is as follows: DAGVTQSPTHLIKTRGQQVTLRCSPKSGHDTVSWYQQALGQGPQFIFQYYEEEERQRGNFPDRFSGHQFPNYSSELNVNALLLGDSALYLCASSLAGSNEAFFGQGTRLTVV.

The chain combines TRBV9 with TRBJ2-5, with TRBD1 matching over 9 bases. Germline V gene lookup returns CDR1 SGDLS and CDR2 YYNGEE. This CDR3 has 14 residues. V was clipped by 3 bases and J by 8 bases; unmatched bases: 8. CDR3 sequence reads: CASSATGGDDTQYF. The CDR3 coding sequence is TGTGCCAGCAGCGCAACAGGGGGCGACGACACCCAGTACTTC.

V is TRBV19 and J is TRBJ2-6; D remains unclear. Trimming took off 3 bases at V and 0 bases at J, with 9 bases between the two ends. CDR1 LNHDA and CDR2 SQIVND come from the germline V gene (reference sequence). The CDR3 covers 16 residues. CDR3 sequence (DNA): TGTGCCAGTAGTATTCAAGAGCGCTCTGGGGCCAACGTCCTGACTTTC. Its translation: CASSIQERSGANVLTF.

The chain recombines TRBV2 with TRBJ2-2, with D perhaps matching TRBD2 (5 bases). The length of the CDR3 is 16 residues. Germline assignment: CDR1 SNHLY and CDR2 FYNNEI. Between the trimmed V and J ends, which lost 6 bases and 5 bases, there was a span of 19 bases. CDR3 amino acids: CASSLRGPAGTGELFF. Here the CDR3 DNA reads TGTGCCAGCAGCCTGAGAGGGCCAGCCGGAACCGGGGAGCTGTTTTTT.

The gene calls are TRBV6-6 and TRBJ1-4, with D possibly TRBD1 on 6 matching bases. The V and J ends lost 0 bases and 8 bases respectively, with 7 bases between them. The CDR3 has 13 amino acids. Germline lookup yields CDR1 MNHNY and CDR2 SVGAGI (reference sequence). Here the CDR3 DNA reads TGTGCCAGCAGTTACTCGACAGGAGAAAAACTGTTTTTT. This gives the protein CASSYSTGEKLFF.

The gene calls are TRBV6-5 and TRBJ2-7, with 8 bases lining up with TRBD1. Looked up from germline, CDR1 is MNHEY and CDR2 is SVGAGI. V lost 0 bases, J lost 5 bases, and 9 bases stayed unmatched. The CDR3 covers 16 residues. This CDR3 is CASSYSPDRVIDEQYF. The CDR3 coding sequence is TGTGCCAGCAGTTACTCTCCGGACAGGGTAATCGACGAGCAGTACTTC.

This chain joins TRBV19 and TRBJ1-1; D not resolved. Deletions cut 9 bases from V and 4 bases from J, with 24 bases between. CDR3 length: 16 residues. Looked up from germline, CDR1 is LNHDA and CDR2 is SQIVND (reference sequence). The CDR3 protein is CASTPWFEASGTEAFF. CDR3 in DNA: TGTGCCAGCACCCCTTGGTTCGAGGCCTCGGGCACTGAAGCTTTCTTT.

V usage is TRBV20-1 and J usage is TRBJ1-4; no clear D. Looked up from germline, CDR1 is DFQATT and CDR2 is SNEGSKA (reference sequence). CDR3 size: 11 residues. V was pared by 2 bases and J by 8 bases, with 6 bases between. Written as DNA, the CDR3 is TGCAGTGCTAGATCGAGGGAAAAACTGTTTTTT. Protein product: CSARSREKLFF.

This clone was seen more than once but under ten times. The chain has TRBV5-4 and TRBJ2-1; TRBD2 is a possible D gene (5 bases). The CDR3 has 13 amino acids. Germline CDR1 reads SGHNT; CDR2 reads YYREEE (reference sequence). Trimming shortened V by 5 bases and J by 2 bases, and 8 bases separated the two germline ends. The CDR3 sequence: CASRADTYNEQFF. Here the CDR3 DNA reads TGTGCCAGCAGAGCGGATACCTACAATGAGCAGTTCTTC. Full variable domain (outside the CDR3, taken from reference TRBV5-4 and TRBJ2-1): ETGVTQSPTHLIKTRGQQVTLRCSSQSGHNTVSWYQQALGQGPQFIFQYYREEENGRGNFPPRFSGLQFPNYSSELNVNALELDDSALYLCASRADTYNEQFFGPGTRLTVL.

This rearrangement joins TRBV6-5 to TRBJ2-3, with 9 bases identical to TRBD2. Losses at the gene ends were 4 bases for V and 2 bases for J; bases not matched to a gene: 7. The germline V gene has CDR1 MNHEY and CDR2 SVGAGI. CDR3 length: 16 amino acids. The CDR3 here is CASSLFTSGSTDTQYF. The CDR3 nucleotides read TGTGCCAGCAGTTTGTTCACTAGCGGGTCCACAGATACGCAGTATTTT.

This chain joins TRBV6-5 and TRBJ2-7, with D possibly called TRBD1 or TRBD2 (5 bases each). CDR3 length: 14 residues. Looked up from germline, CDR1 is MNHEY and CDR2 is SVGAGI. V dropped 5 bases and J dropped 2 bases, with 13 bases sitting between them. The CDR3 here is CASSTGTSAYEQYF. The CDR3 region has the DNA TGTGCCAGCAGTACCGGGACCTCCGCCTACGAGCAGTACTTC.

The chain has TRBV7-3 and TRBJ2-7, with 7 bases identical to TRBD2. CDR3 length: 15 residues. V dropped 1 base and J dropped 4; count of bases not matched to a gene: 7. CDR1 SGHTA and CDR2 FQGTGA come from the germline V gene. The CDR3, as DNA: TGTGCCAGCAGCTTAATCGGACTAGAAGAGTACGAGCAGTACTTC. It translates to CASSLIGLEEYEQYF.

The rearrangement joins TRBV9 to TRBJ2-1; D ambiguous. This CDR3 is built from 16 residues. With 0 bases removed from V and 5 bases from J, the gap between germline ends came to 15 bases. Per germline, CDR1 SGDLS and CDR2 YYNGEE. This CDR3 is CASSVGPESYDNEQFF. DNA for the CDR3: TGTGCCAGCAGCGTAGGACCCGAGTCCTATGACAATGAGCAGTTCTTC. Looking up the rest from reference TRBV9 and TRBJ2-1 gives the full variable domain: DSGVTQTPKHLITATGQRVTLRCSPRSGDLSVYWYQQSLDQGLQFLIQYYNGEERAKGNILERFSAQQFPDLHSELNLSSLELGDSALYFCASSVGPESYDNEQFFGPGTRLTVL.

This chain uses TRBV2 with TRBJ1-5, with 8 bases matching TRBD1. V lost 6 bases and J lost 7; bases outside the gene matches: 5. The CDR3 has 13 residues. The V gene's germline CDR1 is SNHLY and CDR2 FYNNEI. CDR3 region: CASRRTGGQPQHF. The CDR3 bases are TGTGCCAGCAGAAGAACAGGGGGACAGCCCCAGCATTTT.

This clone was detected once. The chain has TRBV7-8 and TRBJ2-7; no firm D call. Trimming stripped 5 bases from V and 3 bases from J, with 17 bases between. This CDR3 comprises 15 residues. CDR1 and CDR2 (germline): SGHVS, FQNEAQ. The CDR3 DNA sequence: TGTGCCAGCAGCACCCCGGCACTCAAAGGCTACGAGCAGTACTTC. It encodes CASSTPALKGYEQYF. Based on the CDR3 plus reference TRBV7-8 and TRBJ2-7, the full variable domain is GAGVSQSPRYKVAKRGQDVALRCDPISGHVSLFWYQQALGQGPEFLTYFQNEAQLDKSGLPSDRFFAERPEGSVSTLKIQRTQQEDSAVYLCASSTPALKGYEQYFGPGTRLTVT.

Written as DNA, the CDR3 is TGTGCCAGTAGTATTCGGCTAGCGGGTACCGGGGAGCTGTTTTTT. It yields the protein CASSIRLAGTGELFF. V and J are TRBV19 and TRBJ2-2; 8 bases match TRBD2. The CDR3 is 15 amino acids. The V gene's germline CDR1 is LNHDA and CDR2 SQIVND (reference sequence). Unmatched junction bases numbered 5, after V lost 3 bases and J lost 5 bases.

The chain is built from TRBV29-1 and TRBJ2-3; possibly TRBD2 for D (6 bases). Trimming took 8 bases from V and 3 from J, leaving 12 bases between them. This CDR3 contains 12 residues. Germline assignment: CDR1 SQVTM and CDR2 ANQGSEA. CDR3 in DNA: TGCAGCCTACGGGAGTTGACAGATACGCAGTATTTT. Translating it yields CSLRELTDTQYF.

Only one count was recorded for this clone. The chain couples TRBV6-5 to TRBJ2-3; the D gene is possibly TRBD2 (6 bases). This CDR3 has 16 residues. The V gene lost 4 bases and the J gene lost 2 bases, with 16 bases spanning the gap. CDR1 and CDR2 from the germline V gene are MNHEY and SVGAGI. The CDR3 spells CASSSPSVDTTDTQYF. The CDR3 nucleotides are TGTGCCAGCAGTTCTCCTAGCGTAGATACCACAGATACGCAGTATTTT.

Turning to this clone: The same CDR3 arises from other DNA sequences in this sample as well. J is TRBJ1-1 and V is TRBV6-1; a possible D gene is TRBD1 (5 bases). The germline V and J ends were trimmed by 2 bases and 2 bases, with 9 bases remaining between them. The CDR3 spans 14 residues. Germline CDR1 MNHNS, CDR2 SASEGT. The CDR3 region is CASSELGDNTEAFF. The CDR3 bases are TGTGCCAGCAGTGAACTGGGGGACAACACTGAAGCTTTCTTT.

This clone was counted only a few times. The V gene is TRBV7-9, the J gene TRBJ1-2; D remains ambiguous. The length of the CDR3 is 12 residues. The V end lost 11 bases, the J end lost 0 bases, and 10 bases lay between the germline ends. Germline V gene sequence: CDR1 SEHNR, CDR2 FQNEAQ (reference sequence). CDR3 DNA sequence: TGTGCCTGTGAAAACCCTAACTATGGCTACACCTTC. It is translated as CACENPNYGYTF.